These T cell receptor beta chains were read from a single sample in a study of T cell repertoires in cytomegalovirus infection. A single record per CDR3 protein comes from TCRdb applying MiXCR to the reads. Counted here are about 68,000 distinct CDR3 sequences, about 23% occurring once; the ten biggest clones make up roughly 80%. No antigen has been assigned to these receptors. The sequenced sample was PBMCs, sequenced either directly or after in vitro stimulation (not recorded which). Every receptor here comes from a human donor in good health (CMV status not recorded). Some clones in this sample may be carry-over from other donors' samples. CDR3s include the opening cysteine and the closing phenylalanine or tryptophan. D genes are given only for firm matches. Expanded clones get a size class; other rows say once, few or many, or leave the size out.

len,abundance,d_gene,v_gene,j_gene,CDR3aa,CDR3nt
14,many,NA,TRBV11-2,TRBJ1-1,CASSQPQGPTEAFF,TGTGCCAGCAGCCAGCCACAGGGCCCCACTGAAGCTTTCTTT
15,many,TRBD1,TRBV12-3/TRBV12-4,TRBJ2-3,CASNLLHRGADTQYF,TGTGCCAGCAACCTATTACACAGGGGCGCAGATACGCAGTATTTT
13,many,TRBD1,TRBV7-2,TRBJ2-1,CASTWTGDNEQFF,TGTGCCAGCACATGGACAGGGGACAATGAGCAGTTCTTC
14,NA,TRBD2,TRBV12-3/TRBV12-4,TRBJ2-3,CASSFGLGVGTQYF,TGTGCCAGCAGTTTCGGACTAGGGGTTGGTACGCAGTATTTT
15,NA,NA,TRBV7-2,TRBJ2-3,CASSPQRTAKPNRKF,TGTGCCAGCAGCCCGCAAAGAACCGCAAAGCCCAATCGGAAATTT
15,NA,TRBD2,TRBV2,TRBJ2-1,CASSGQFSGMSEQFF,TGTGCCAGCAGTGGCCAATTTAGCGGGATGAGTGAGCAGTTCTTC
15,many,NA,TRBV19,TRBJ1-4,CASSIGQTSSEKLFF,TGTGCCAGTAGTATAGGACAGACCTCATCCGAAAAACTGTTTTTT
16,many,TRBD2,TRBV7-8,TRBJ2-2,CASSRDRLAVDGELFF,TGTGCCAGCAGCCGAGATAGACTAGCGGTCGACGGGGAGCTGTTTTTT
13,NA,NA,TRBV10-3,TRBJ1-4,CAISHATNEKLFF,TGTGCCATCAGTCACGCAACTAATGAAAAACTGTTTTTT
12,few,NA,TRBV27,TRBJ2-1,CASTRWDNEQFF,TGTGCCAGCACCCGGTGGGACAATGAGCAGTTCTTC
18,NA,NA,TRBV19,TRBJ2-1,CASSIDRRDLSSYNEQFF,TGTGCCAGTAGTATAGATCGGCGGGACTTGAGCTCCTACAATGAGCAGTTCTTC
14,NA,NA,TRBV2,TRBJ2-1,CASSTSSSYNEQFF,TGTGCCAGCAGCACATCTAGCTCCTACAATGAGCAGTTCTTC
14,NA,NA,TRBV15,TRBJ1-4,CATSLRAASEKLFF,TGTGCCACCAGCCTCCGGGCCGCCTCTGAAAAACTGTTTTTT
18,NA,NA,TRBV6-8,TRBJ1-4,CASSSRVGRQAFNEKLFF,TGTGCCAGCAGCTCTCGAGTAGGCAGACAGGCGTTTAATGAAAAACTGTTTTTT
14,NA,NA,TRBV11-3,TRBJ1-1,CASSFERGAPEAFF,TGTGCCAGCAGCTTCGAGAGGGGGGCCCCTGAAGCTTTCTTT
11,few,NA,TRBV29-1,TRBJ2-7,CSVNRRGEQYF,TGCAGCGTTAACAGGCGGGGCGAGCAGTACTTC
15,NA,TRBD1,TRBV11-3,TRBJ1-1,CASSLLGRGAVEAFF,TGTGCCAGCAGCTTATTAGGCAGGGGGGCGGTTGAAGCTTTCTTT
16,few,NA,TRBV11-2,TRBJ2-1,CASSLEGRQTYNEQFF,TGTGCCAGCAGCTTAGAAGGCAGGCAGACCTACAATGAGCAGTTCTTC
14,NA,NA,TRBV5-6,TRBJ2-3,CASSLSGVVDTQYF,TGTGCCAGCAGCTTGTCCGGGGTGGTAGATACGCAGTATTTT
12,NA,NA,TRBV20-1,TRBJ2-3,CSAKPGSDTQYF,TGCAGTGCTAAACCGGGATCAGATACGCAGTATTTT
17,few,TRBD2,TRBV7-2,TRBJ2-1,CASSFIPLTSGSGEQFF,TGTGCCAGCAGCTTCATTCCCCTGACTAGCGGGAGTGGTGAGCAGTTCTTC
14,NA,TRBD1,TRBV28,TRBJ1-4,CASSSGQSNEKLFF,TGTGCCAGCAGTTCGGGACAGAGTAATGAAAAACTGTTTTTT
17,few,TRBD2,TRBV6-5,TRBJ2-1,CASSRPTISGTYNEQFF,TGTGCCAGCAGTCGACCTACGATTAGCGGGACGTACAATGAGCAGTTCTTC
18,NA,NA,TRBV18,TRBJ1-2,CASSPQTLGGTKDYGYTF,TGTGCCAGCTCACCCCAAACTCTTGGGGGGACTAAGGACTATGGCTACACCTTC
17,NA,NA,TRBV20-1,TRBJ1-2,CSARAFSAAGADYGYTF,TGCAGTGCTAGAGCCTTTTCGGCGGCAGGGGCTGACTATGGCTACACCTTC
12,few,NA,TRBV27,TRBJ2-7,CASSGNRYEQYF,TGTGCCAGCAGTGGGAATCGCTACGAGCAGTACTTC
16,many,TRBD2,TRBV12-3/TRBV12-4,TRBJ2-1,CASSFPSGSSYNEQFF,TGTGCCAGCAGTTTTCCTAGCGGGAGCTCCTACAATGAGCAGTTCTTC
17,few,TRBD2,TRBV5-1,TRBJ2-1,CASSLRASGSSYNEQFF,TGCGCCAGCAGCTTGAGGGCTAGCGGGAGCTCCTACAATGAGCAGTTCTTC
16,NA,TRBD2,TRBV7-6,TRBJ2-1,CASSPTGLAGAGEQFF,TGTGCCAGCAGCCCAACGGGACTAGCGGGAGCTGGTGAGCAGTTCTTC
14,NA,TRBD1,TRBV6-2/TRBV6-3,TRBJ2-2,CASRHRGRTGELFF,TGTGCCAGCAGGCACAGGGGGCGTACCGGGGAGCTGTTTTTT
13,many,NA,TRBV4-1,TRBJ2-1,CASSPISGDEQFF,TGCGCCAGCAGCCCGATTAGTGGGGATGAGCAGTTCTTC
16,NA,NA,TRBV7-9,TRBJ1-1,CASSRNLPGVLTEAFF,TGTGCCAGCAGCCGAAACCTACCGGGGGTTTTGACTGAAGCTTTCTTT
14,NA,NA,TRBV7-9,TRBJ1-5,CASSTGGSNQPQHF,TGTGCCAGCAGCACCGGGGGTAGCAATCAGCCCCAGCATTTT
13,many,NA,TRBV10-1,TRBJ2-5,CASSEVPWGTQYF,TGCGCCAGCAGTGAAGTCCCGTGGGGGACCCAGTACTTC
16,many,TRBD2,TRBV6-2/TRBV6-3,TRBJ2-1,CASSLSGTSGSYEQFF,TGTGCCAGCAGTTTGTCCGGGACTAGCGGGAGCTATGAGCAGTTCTTC
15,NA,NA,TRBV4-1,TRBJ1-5,CASVVQGHSNQPQHF,TGCGCCAGCGTAGTACAGGGACATAGCAATCAGCCCCAGCATTTT